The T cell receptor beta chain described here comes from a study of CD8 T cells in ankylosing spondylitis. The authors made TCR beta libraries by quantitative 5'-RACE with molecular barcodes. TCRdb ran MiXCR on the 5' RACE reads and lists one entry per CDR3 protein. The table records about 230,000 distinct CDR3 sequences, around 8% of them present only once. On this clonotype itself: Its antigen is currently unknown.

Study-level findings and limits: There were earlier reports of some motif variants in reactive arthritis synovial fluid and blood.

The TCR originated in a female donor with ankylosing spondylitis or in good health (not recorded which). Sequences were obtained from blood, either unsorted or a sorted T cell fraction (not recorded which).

The CDR3 here is CSAPPGTGISYGYTF. The CDR3 coding sequence is TGCAGTGCCCCACCAGGGACAGGGATCTCCTATGGCTACACCTTC. The chain recombines TRBV20-1 with TRBJ1-2, with TRBD1 matching over 9 bases. This CDR3 comprises 15 residues. Germline trimming cut 6 bases from V and 4 bases from J; bases unmatched to any gene: 12. The V gene's germline CDR1 is DFQATT and CDR2 SNEGSKA (reference sequence).